This T cell receptor beta chain was found in a study of cytomegalovirus exposure and HLA in healthy donors. This PCR relied on a set of 60 Vbeta primers and 13 Jbeta primers. The method was immunoSEQ multiplex PCR; TCRdb's version includes in-frame clones alone and lacks a portion of them. The table includes 160,000 or so clones, around 79% detected once. Losses at the gene ends were 5 bases for V and 4 bases for J; bases not matched to a gene: 13. The CDR3 loop spans 16 amino acids. The germline V gene encodes CDR1 SGHAT and CDR2 FQNNGV. Comments on this clone: Its antigen is as yet unknown.

Notes on the study in general: It was in a later analysis that TCR association rates were seen to vary by HLA locus, highest for DRB1 and lowest for HLA-C. The classifier, whose performance was assessed in both the original and validation cohorts, reportedly diagnosed cytomegalovirus status with high specificity and sensitivity. In vitro, three CMV-associated chains proved specific for CMV antigens.

The origin of this receptor is a middle-aged woman in good health and CMV-seronegative. J is TRBJ2-7 and V is TRBV11-2, with 8 bases matching TRBD2. Material: PBMCs. The CDR3 DNA follows: TGTGCCAGCAGCCTCACCGGGACTAGTGGTACATACGAGCAGTACTTC. Residues: CASSLTGTSGTYEQYF.